Listed below are T cell receptor beta chains from one sample, sequenced in a study of blood T cell repertoires in COVID-19. Sequenced by immunoSEQ multiplex PCR; TCRdb stores in-frame clones only, minus some. The repertoire consists of about 26,000 clones, with roughly 90% occurring once and the leading ten covering roughly 7.6%. Sequenced input: peripheral blood. The receptors stem from a human donor in a cohort sampled during active COVID-19. Each CDR3 is given with its conserved first and last residue. D genes are given only for firm matches. Some rows mark clone size as missing; the rest say once, few, many or name a class of expanded clone.

d_gene,j_gene,abundance,v_gene,CDR3nt,CDR3aa
TRBD1,TRBJ2-2,.,TRBV2,TGTGCCAGCAGTGTACAGGGGGCGTTCACCGGGGAGCTGTTTTTT,CASSVQGAFTGELFF
.,TRBJ2-3,.,TRBV15,TGTGCCACCAGCCAAGGCGTAGAGACTAGCACAGATACGCAGTATTTT,CATSQGVETSTDTQYF
TRBD2,TRBJ2-7,.,TRBV13,TGTGCCAGCAGCTTTAGCGGGGGGGGTTCCTACGAGCAGTACTTC,CASSFSGGGSYEQYF
.,TRBJ2-5,.,TRBV19,TGTGCCAGTAGTATCAGGGTCCGGGAGACCCAGTACTTC,CASSIRVRETQYF
.,TRBJ1-1,once,TRBV7-2,TGTGCCAGCAGCTCGGCCCGGACAGCAGAAGCTTTCTTT,CASSSARTAEAFF
.,TRBJ2-7,once,TRBV3-1/TRBV3-2,TGTGCCAGCAGCTTCAGGGGCTCCTACGAGCAGTACTTC,CASSFRGSYEQYF
.,TRBJ2-7,once,TRBV29-1,TGCAGCGTTGAAGTACTCCGGTCCGGGCAGTACTTC,CSVEVLRSGQYF
.,TRBJ2-2,.,TRBV7-2,TGTGCCAGCAGCTTGCAGGGGCTGGGCACCGGGGAGCTGTTTTTT,CASSLQGLGTGELFF
TRBD1,TRBJ2-7,.,TRBV19,TGTGCCAGTAGTATCCAGGGGGACTCCTACGAGCAGTACTTC,CASSIQGDSYEQYF
.,TRBJ2-1,.,TRBV5-6,TGTGCCAGCAGCTTGCGGACGGGGTACAATGAGCAGTTCTTC,CASSLRTGYNEQFF
.,TRBJ2-1,once,TRBV29-1,TGCAGCGCCCCGGGTCTAGGCCGCGACAATGAGCAGTTCTTC,CSAPGLGRDNEQFF
.,TRBJ2-7,once,TRBV27,TGTGCCAGCAGTCCTAGCGTTATCTCCTACGAGCAGTACTTC,CASSPSVISYEQYF
TRBD1,TRBJ1-4,.,TRBV2,TGTGCCAGCAGTCGTACCGGGACAGAAAATGAAAAACTGTTTTTT,CASSRTGTENEKLFF
TRBD1,TRBJ2-2,.,TRBV11-2,TGTGCCAGCAGCTTAGACCAGGACAGGGGGAACACCGGGGAGCTGTTTTTT,CASSLDQDRGNTGELFF
TRBD1,TRBJ1-2,.,TRBV7-9,TGTGCCAGCAGCTCCTCCGGGACAGGGGTCTATGGCTACACCTTC,CASSSSGTGVYGYTF
TRBD1,TRBJ1-3,.,TRBV5-1,TGCGCCAGCAGCTTGCTTTTCCTTCGGGACAGTAACTCTGGAAACACCATATATTTT,CASSLLFLRDSNSGNTIYF
TRBD2,TRBJ2-2,few,TRBV5-1,TGCGCCAGCAGCGTGACCAGCGGGGGGGCTGGTACCGGGGAGCTGTTTTTT,CASSVTSGGAGTGELFF
.,TRBJ2-1,.,TRBV6-4,TGTGCCAGCAGTGAACGCGGCGAGAGTATCTCCTACAATGAGCAGTTCTTC,CASSERGESISYNEQFF
TRBD2,TRBJ2-3,.,TRBV4-2,TGTGCCAGCAGCCAGGTGATTAGCGGGGGGGCGGATACGCAGTATTTT,CASSQVISGGADTQYF
.,TRBJ2-1,.,TRBV6-1,TGTGCCAGCAGCGAAGGGTCCCCTGCGGAGCAGTTCTTC,CASSEGSPAEQFF
TRBD2,TRBJ2-1,.,TRBV5-5,TGTGCCAGCAGTCCTCGTGCGGGAGCACATGAGCAGTTCTTC,CASSPRAGAHEQFF
TRBD2,TRBJ2-1,.,TRBV7-8,TGTGCCAGCAGCTTAGATGGACTAGCGGGAGGGCCCCGTAGCAATGAGCAGTTCTTC,CASSLDGLAGGPRSNEQFF
TRBD1,TRBJ2-3,once,TRBV27,TGTGCCAGCAGTACGCCGACAGGGGGCGCGGTAGATACGCAGTATTTT,CASSTPTGGAVDTQYF
TRBD1,TRBJ1-2,once,TRBV4-2,TGTGCCAGCAGCCAAGCAGACAGGGGCCTTGGCTACACCTTC,CASSQADRGLGYTF
.,TRBJ1-6,.,TRBV7-8,TGTGCCAGCAGCTTAGTTCAGGGCCGGGATTCACCCCTCCACTTT,CASSLVQGRDSPLHF
TRBD1,TRBJ2-7,.,TRBV5-1,TGCGCCAGCAGCTACGGTGGGACAGGGTTCTACGAGCAGTACTTC,CASSYGGTGFYEQYF
TRBD1,TRBJ2-2,.,TRBV6-5,TGTGCCAGCAAGGGACAGGGCGCCGGGGAGCTGTTTTTT,CASKGQGAGELFF
TRBD2,TRBJ2-7,.,TRBV11-3,TGTGCCAGCAGCTTAGGACTAGCGGAGTTCTACGAGCAGTACTTC,CASSLGLAEFYEQYF
TRBD1,TRBJ1-2,.,TRBV6-6,TGTGCCAGCAGCAACGACAGGGCCAATCGACAAGGCTACACCTTC,CASSNDRANRQGYTF
.,TRBJ2-1,.,TRBV19,TGTGCCAGTAGTATCGGACTATTTTACAATGAGCAGTTCTTC,CASSIGLFYNEQFF
TRBD1,TRBJ1-6,.,TRBV27,TGTGCCAGCAGTTTGGGGACAGGGGTTTCACCCCTCCACTTT,CASSLGTGVSPLHF
.,TRBJ1-2,.,TRBV19,TGTGCCATACAAGGAGGGATTTCAAGACCTTATGGCTACACCTTC,CAIQGGISRPYGYTF
.,TRBJ2-7,.,TRBV25-1,TGTGCCAGCAGTGAATCCCTGCGACAAGATTGCTACGAGCAGTACTTC,CASSESLRQDCYEQYF
.,TRBJ2-1,.,TRBV10-2,TGCGCCAGCAGTGAGTCGGTCAGTGGTGAGCAGTTCTTC,CASSESVSGEQFF
TRBD2,TRBJ2-1,.,TRBV4-2,TGTGCCAGCAGCCAAGATCGGGGGCGGGGGGGTTACAATGAGCAGTTCTTC,CASSQDRGRGGYNEQFF
.,TRBJ2-1,.,TRBV6-5,TGTGCCAGCATCTCCCTAGCCGCCAATGAGCAGTTCTTC,CASISLAANEQFF